The 17 T cell receptor beta chains below all came from one sample that was sequenced in a study of blood T cell repertoires in COVID-19. Repertoires were generated with immunoSEQ multiplex PCR, while TCRdb's copy carries only in-frame clones and drops some. The sample contains fewer than 250,000 clones, around 83% of which appear only once. Sequences were obtained from peripheral blood. Every receptor here comes from a man aged 50 to 59 with active or convalescent COVID-19.

This clone was recorded only once. CDR3 DNA: TGCGCCAGCGAAGAGGATAGCGGGGCCCACGAGCAGTACTTC. This translates into CASEEDSGAHEQYF. The chain couples TRBV10-1 to TRBJ2-7; 8 bases agree with TRBD2. The CDR3 length is 14 residues. V lost 8 bases and J lost 5; bases outside the gene matches: 11. Germline values: CDR1 WNHNN, CDR2 SYGVQD (reference sequence).

This clone was observed a handful of times. The chain links TRBV19 to TRBJ1-5; D gene uncertain. Trimming cost V 2 bases and J 15 bases, with 20 bases left between them. CDR1 is LNHDA, CDR2 SQIVND, per germline (reference sequence). There are 14 residues in the CDR3. The CDR3 DNA sequence: TGTGCCAGTAGTATAACGGCGGAGTCCACTCGGTCGCATTTT. The encoded protein is CASSITAESTRSHF.

CDR3 residues: CASSLAASGGLNEQFF. The CDR3, as DNA: TGTGCCAGCAGCTTGGCCGCGAGCGGGGGCTTAAATGAGCAGTTCTTC. The chain joins TRBV5-4 to TRBJ2-1, with 8 bases lining up with TRBD2. CDR1 is SGHNT and CDR2 is YYREEE in the germline V gene (reference sequence). There are 16 residues in the CDR3. The ends lost 0 bases at V and 7 bases at J; junction bases unmatched: 9.

The rearrangement joins TRBV14 to TRBJ2-5; D not resolved. The length of the CDR3 is 16 residues. Germline V CDR1 and CDR2: SGHDN, FVKESK. V shed 5 bases and J shed 4 bases, with 20 bases lying between them. In nucleotides, the CDR3 is TGTGCCAGCAGCATGGGCAGCTCAGTTGGTAGAGAGACCCAGTACTTC. Encoded protein: CASSMGSSVGRETQYF. Complete variable domain (other parts from reference TRBV14 and TRBJ2-5): EAGVTQFPSHSVIEKGQTVTLRCDPISGHDNLYWYRRVMGKEIKFLLHFVKESKQDESGMPNNRFLAERTGGTYSTLKVQPAELEDSGVYFCASSMGSSVGRETQYFGPGTRLLVL.

The chain joins TRBV2 to TRBJ1-2; D is undetermined. Looked up from germline, CDR1 is SNHLY and CDR2 is FYNNEI. V lost 6 bases to trimming and J lost 0 bases, with 11 bases between them. The length of the CDR3 is 14 residues. The DNA of the CDR3 is TGTGCCAGCAGACGGAGCCCTACTAACTATGGCTACACCTTC. It encodes CASRRSPTNYGYTF.

This sequence joins TRBV5-6 and TRBJ1-5, with D unclear. The V end lost 0 bases, the J end lost 7 bases, and 5 bases lay between the germline ends. Per the germline V gene, CDR1 is SGHDT and CDR2 is YYEEEE. The CDR3 is 12 amino acids. CDR3 DNA sequence: TGTGCCAGCAGCTTGGGACAACAGCCCCAGCATTTT. Translation gives CASSLGQQPQHF.

The chain joins TRBV6-5 to TRBJ1-6, with D uncertain. The germline gives CDR1 MNHEY, CDR2 SVGAGI. Trimming took off 6 bases at V and 5 bases at J, with 11 bases between the two ends. The CDR3 consists of 14 residues. The CDR3 DNA sequence: TGTGCCAGCAGGGAGGAATATGATAATTCACCCCTCCACTTT. Amino acids: CASREEYDNSPLHF.

The chain carries TRBV7-9 and TRBJ1-1; tentatively, D is TRBD1 (5 bases). Germline loops: CDR1 SEHNR, CDR2 FQNEAQ (reference sequence). The CDR3 spans 16 residues. Trimming removed 5 bases from V and 2 bases from J, with 18 bases in between. The CDR3 here is CASSPYIDRVNTEAFF. Here the CDR3 DNA reads TGTGCCAGCAGCCCCTATATCGACAGAGTTAACACTGAAGCTTTCTTT.

CDR3 sequence (DNA): TGTGCCAGCAGTTTATCCTCTTGGCAGGGAATCTACGAGCAGTACTTC. This encodes CASSLSSWQGIYEQYF. J is TRBJ2-7 and V is TRBV27, with a possible D match to TRBD1 (5 bases). Germline V lookup: CDR1 MNHEY, CDR2 SMNVEV (reference sequence). The germline V and J ends were trimmed by 0 bases and 3 bases, with 15 bases remaining between them. CDR3 length equals 16 residues.

The rearrangement links TRBV3-1 (or the pseudogene TRBV3-2) to TRBJ1-2; TRBD1 might be the D (6 bases). Germline V lookup: CDR1 LGHDT, CDR2 YNNKEL (reference sequence). The CDR3 extends over 14 amino acids. V shed 3 bases and J shed 7 bases, with 15 bases lying between them. The DNA of the CDR3 is TGTGCCAGCAGCCACCGGGACATCGTTAGTGGCTACACCTTC. This encodes CASSHRDIVSGYTF.

This chain joins TRBV6-2 or TRBV6-3 and TRBJ1-2, with TRBD1 matching over 9 bases. The CDR3 runs 15 residues. V shed 2 bases, J shed 8 bases, and the junction held 9 bases outside the gene matches. Per germline, CDR1 MNHEY and CDR2 SVGEGT. CDR3 protein: CASSYRTGASGGYTF. In DNA form, the CDR3 reads TGTGCCAGCAGTTACCGGACAGGGGCCTCCGGGGGCTACACCTTC.

V and J are TRBV28 and TRBJ1-2; 7 nucleotides agree with TRBD1. CDR1 is MDHEN, CDR2 SYDVKM, per germline. CDR3 size: 15 residues. V shed 6 bases, J shed 0 bases, and the junction held 7 bases outside the gene matches. This CDR3 reads CASSRGQASNYGYTF. The CDR3 region has the DNA TGTGCCAGCAGCCGCGGACAGGCCTCTAACTATGGCTACACCTTC.

On this clone: The sample has other DNA sequences that encode this CDR3 too. This sequence joins TRBV19 and TRBJ1-1; D is uncertain. This CDR3 has 13 amino acids. Germline V gives CDR1 LNHDA, CDR2 SQIVND (reference sequence). V was clipped by 6 bases and J by 1 base, with 9 bases between them. In DNA, the CDR3 is TGTGCCAGTAGGCGGACTGGGAACACTGAAGCTTTCTTT. Residues: CASRRTGNTEAFF.

The gene calls are TRBV27 and TRBJ2-3, with TRBD2 matching 13 bases. Germline-derived CDR1 and CDR2 are MNHEY and SMNVEV (reference sequence). This CDR3 has 18 amino acids. V lost 5 bases and J lost 0; bases outside the gene matches: 8. CDR3 coding DNA: TGTGCCAGCAGTAATCCCGGGACTAGCGGGGTTAGCACAGATACGCAGTATTTT. This gives the protein CASSNPGTSGVSTDTQYF.

This clone occurred once. The V call is TRBV29-1, the J call TRBJ1-2; no reliable D call. CDR1 is SQVTM, CDR2 ANQGSEA, per germline. The V gene lost 3 bases and the J gene lost 4 bases, with 12 bases spanning the gap. The CDR3 is made up of 13 amino acids. DNA of the CDR3: TGCAGCGTTGATGAGGGAATCGGCTATGGCTACACCTTC. Translating gives CSVDEGIGYGYTF.

This clone came up once. The rearrangement links TRBV9 to TRBJ1-1, with 7 bases lining up with TRBD1. This CDR3 spans 15 amino acids. V lost 4 bases and J lost 5; bases outside the gene matches: 11. CDR1 and CDR2 (germline): SGDLS, YYNGEE. The CDR3 region is CASSSHRGKETEAFF. The CDR3, as DNA: TGTGCCAGCAGCTCGCACAGGGGAAAGGAGACTGAAGCTTTCTTT. Drawing the rest from reference TRBV9 and TRBJ1-1, the complete variable domain is DSGVTQTPKHLITATGQRVTLRCSPRSGDLSVYWYQQSLDQGLQFLIQYYNGEERAKGNILERFSAQQFPDLHSELNLSSLELGDSALYFCASSSHRGKETEAFFGQGTRLTVV.

This chain uses TRBV15 with TRBJ2-3; tentative D call: TRBD2 (7 bases). V shed 1 base and J shed 5 bases, with 13 bases lying between them. The CDR3 is 15 residues long. Germline CDR1 LNHNV, CDR2 YYDKDF (reference sequence). The CDR3 region is CATSRGGGGEDTQYF. The CDR3 nucleotides are TGTGCCACCAGCAGAGGGGGAGGGGGGGAAGATACGCAGTATTTT.